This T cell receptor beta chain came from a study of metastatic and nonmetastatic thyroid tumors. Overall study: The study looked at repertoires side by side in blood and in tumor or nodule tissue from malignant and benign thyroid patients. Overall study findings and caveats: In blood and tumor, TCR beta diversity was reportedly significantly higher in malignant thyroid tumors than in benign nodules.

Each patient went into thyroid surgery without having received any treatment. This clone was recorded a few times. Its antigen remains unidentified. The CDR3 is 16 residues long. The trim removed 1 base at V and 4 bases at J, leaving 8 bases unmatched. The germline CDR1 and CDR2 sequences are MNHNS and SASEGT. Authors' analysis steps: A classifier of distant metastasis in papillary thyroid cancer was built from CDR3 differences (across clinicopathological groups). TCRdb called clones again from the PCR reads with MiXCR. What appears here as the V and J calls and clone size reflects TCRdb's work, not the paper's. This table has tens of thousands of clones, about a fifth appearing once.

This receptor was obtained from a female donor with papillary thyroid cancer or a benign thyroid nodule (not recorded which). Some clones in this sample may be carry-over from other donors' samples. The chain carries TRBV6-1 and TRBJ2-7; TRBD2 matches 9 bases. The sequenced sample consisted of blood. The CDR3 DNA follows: TGTGCCAGCAGTGAAGTCGGGCTAGCGGGGCTATACGAGCAGTACTTC. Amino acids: CASSEVGLAGLYEQYF.